Sequencing of this TCR beta chain was carried out in a study of blood T cell repertoires in COVID-19 (dated by TCRdb to 2020 to 2022). Notes on the research overall: Recovered participants in ImmuneRACE Cohort 3 were defined by two consecutive negative NP/OP PCR tests, clearance by a healthcare professional, or resolution of symptoms. Samples covering the acute and convalescent phases of COVID-19 were provided by collaborators in the United States, Italy and Spain. Subjects who had been exposed to COVID-19, were actively infected with it, or had recovered from it provided the deeply sampled blood TCRbeta repertoires that made up the dataset. A de-identified subject ID, COVID-19 status, age in years and sex were almost always included in the sample metadata. The material from the prospective study consisted of cDNA or gDNA derived from T cells, B-cell-depleted T cells, or PBMCs. A freely available public database, intended as a resource for researchers studying the immune response to SARS-CoV-2, is where the repertoires were released. HLA class I and class II types, where available, came from metadata supplied by the sample provider rather than from assay-based typing. The samples were drawn from the first 160 participants of the ongoing ImmuneRACE study and from roughly 1,300 subjects provided by 6 global collaborators. What the study reported, not specific to this receptor: The quantity of clinical and demographic metadata differed by source and by participant and was supplied without curation.

Trimming costs V 6 bases and J 8 bases, and their ends lie 17 bases apart. Taken from the germline V gene (reference sequence), the CDR1 and CDR2 loops are MNHEY and SMNVEV. The CDR3 numbers 13 residues from cysteine through phenylalanine. Here the CDR3 DNA is all that survives: 39 bases in frame from base 1. Points on this clone: It has no known antigen specificity. There are no base qualities to consult, and no much larger clone falls within one base.

TCRbeta CDR3 regions were amplified from genomic DNA using the immunoSEQ Assay, a bias-controlled multiplex PCR. In the paper's pipeline: Nucleated cell counts per sample were estimated from amplification of reference gene primers within the assay. To quantify the absolute abundance of each unique TCRbeta CDR3 rearrangement, sequence reads were collapsed and filtered. Productive Simpson clonality was computed per sample as the square root of Simpson's diversity index over productive rearrangements. TCRdb retrieved this table from immuneACCESS and kept in-frame rearrangements only. Not all clones are present; in checked studies, unresolved V genes account for under half, and no reason is known for the remainder. The V and J calls and the clone size are those of that table, but D and trimming were determined from the DNA. The sample table holds about 190,000 clones, of which about 88% were seen once. Around 25% of the sample comes from the top ten.

Participants in the prospective study were enrolled through a virtual design, were aged 18 to 89 years, and lived in approximately 25 United States geographic areas. In the prospective study, cohorts were assigned on the basis of participant-reported clinical history obtained from a screening survey and a study questionnaire. Mobile phlebotomists in the prospective study collected whole blood, serum and a nasopharyngeal or oropharyngeal swab from every participant. Over an approximately 2-month period, participants in the prospective study had the option of providing additional blood draws and questionnaires. Blood samples from the prospective study were shipped frozen or at room temperature prior to DNA extraction.

The source material was PBMCs or T cells enriched from blood (not recorded which). This chain is built from TRBV27 and TRBJ2-7; the D gene is possibly TRBD1, with 5 bases matching. This receptor was identified in a woman in her thirties or forties in a cohort exposed to, infected with or recovered from COVID-19 (not recorded which). The bases are TGTGCCAGCAGGCTTGGGGCAGGGCGTCAGCAGTACTTC. Translated, this gives CASRLGAGRQQYF.